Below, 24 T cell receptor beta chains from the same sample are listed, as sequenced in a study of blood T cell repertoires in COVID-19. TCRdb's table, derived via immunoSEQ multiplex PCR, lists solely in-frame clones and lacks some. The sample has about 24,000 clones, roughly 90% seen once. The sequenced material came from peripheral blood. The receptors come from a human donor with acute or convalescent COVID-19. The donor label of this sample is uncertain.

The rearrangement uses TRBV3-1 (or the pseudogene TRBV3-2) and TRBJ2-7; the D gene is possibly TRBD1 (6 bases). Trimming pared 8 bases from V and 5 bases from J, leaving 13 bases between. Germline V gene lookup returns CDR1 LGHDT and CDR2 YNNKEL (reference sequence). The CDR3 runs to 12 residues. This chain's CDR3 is CASGDMGNEQYF. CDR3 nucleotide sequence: TGTGCCAGCGGGGACATGGGGAACGAGCAGTACTTC.

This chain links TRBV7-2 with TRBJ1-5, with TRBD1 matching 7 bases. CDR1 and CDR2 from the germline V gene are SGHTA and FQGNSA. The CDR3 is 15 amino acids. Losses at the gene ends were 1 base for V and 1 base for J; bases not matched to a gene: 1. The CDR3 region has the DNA TGTGCCAGCAGCTTAGGACAGGGCAGCAATCAGCCCCAGCATTTT. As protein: CASSLGQGSNQPQHF. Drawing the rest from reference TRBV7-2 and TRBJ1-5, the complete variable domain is GAGVSQSPSNKVTEKGKDVELRCDPISGHTALYWYRQSLGQGLEFLIYFQGNSAPDKSGLPSDRFSAERTGGSVSTLTIQRTQQEDSAVYLCASSLGQGSNQPQHFGDGTRLSIL.

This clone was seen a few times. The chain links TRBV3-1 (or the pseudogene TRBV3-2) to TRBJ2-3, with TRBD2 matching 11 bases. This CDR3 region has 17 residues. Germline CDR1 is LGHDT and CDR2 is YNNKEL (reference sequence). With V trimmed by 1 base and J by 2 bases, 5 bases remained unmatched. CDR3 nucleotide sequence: TGTGCCAGCAGCCAAGGATTAGCGGGGGGGGTCACAGATACGCAGTATTTT. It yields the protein CASSQGLAGGVTDTQYF.

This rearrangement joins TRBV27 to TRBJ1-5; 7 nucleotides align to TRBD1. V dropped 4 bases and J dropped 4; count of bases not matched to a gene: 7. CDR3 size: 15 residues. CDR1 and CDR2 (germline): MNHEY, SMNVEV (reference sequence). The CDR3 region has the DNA TGTGCCAGCAGTTCTGACAGGGCAGGGAATCAGCCCCAGCATTTT. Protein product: CASSSDRAGNQPQHF.

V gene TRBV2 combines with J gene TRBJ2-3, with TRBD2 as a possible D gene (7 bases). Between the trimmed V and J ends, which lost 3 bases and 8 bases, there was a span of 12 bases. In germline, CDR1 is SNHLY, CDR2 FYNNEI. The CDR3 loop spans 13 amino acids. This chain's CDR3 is CASSEGASGTQYF. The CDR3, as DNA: TGTGCCAGCAGTGAGGGGGCTAGCGGTACGCAGTATTTT.

The CDR3: CASSPPGLAGVSTDTQYF. CDR3 sequence (DNA): TGTGCCAGCTCACCCCCGGGACTAGCGGGAGTTAGCACAGATACGCAGTATTTT. This chain uses TRBV18 with TRBJ2-3; TRBD2 agrees at 14 bases. Per the germline V gene, CDR1 is KGHSH and CDR2 is LQKENI. Unmatched junction bases numbered 5, after V lost 3 bases and J lost 0 bases. The CDR3 has 18 amino acids.

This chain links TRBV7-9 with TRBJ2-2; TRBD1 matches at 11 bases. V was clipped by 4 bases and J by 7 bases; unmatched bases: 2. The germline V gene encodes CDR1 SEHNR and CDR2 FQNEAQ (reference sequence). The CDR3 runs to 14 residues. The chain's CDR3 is CASSWTGGGGELFF. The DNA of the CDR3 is TGTGCCAGCAGCTGGACAGGGGGCGGCGGGGAGCTGTTTTTT.

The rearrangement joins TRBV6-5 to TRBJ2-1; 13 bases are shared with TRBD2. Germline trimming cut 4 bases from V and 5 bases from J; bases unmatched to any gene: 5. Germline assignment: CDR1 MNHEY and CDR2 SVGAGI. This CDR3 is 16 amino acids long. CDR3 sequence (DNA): TGTGCCAGCAGTTTCCTAACTAGCGGGGGGGACAATGAGCAGTTCTTC. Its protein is CASSFLTSGGDNEQFF.

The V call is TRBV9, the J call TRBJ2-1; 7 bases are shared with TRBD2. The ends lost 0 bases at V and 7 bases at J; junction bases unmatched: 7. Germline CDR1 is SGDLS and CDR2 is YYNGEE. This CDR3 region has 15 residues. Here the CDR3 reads CASSVEAGLRNEQFF. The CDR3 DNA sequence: TGTGCCAGCAGCGTAGAAGCGGGGTTGAGGAATGAGCAGTTCTTC.

CDR3 sequence reads: CATSLMALAGDTGELFF. CDR3 nucleotides: TGTGCCACCAGCCTCATGGCGCTAGCGGGAGACACCGGGGAGCTGTTTTTT. V and J are TRBV15 and TRBJ2-2; the match to TRBD2 covers 10 bases. CDR1 is LNHNV, CDR2 YYDKDF, per germline (reference sequence). This CDR3 spans 17 amino acids. Unmatched junction bases numbered 9, after V lost 5 bases and J lost 3 bases.

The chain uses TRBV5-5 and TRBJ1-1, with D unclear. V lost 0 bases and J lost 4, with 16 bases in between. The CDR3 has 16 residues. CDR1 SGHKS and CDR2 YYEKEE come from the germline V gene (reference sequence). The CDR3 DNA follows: TGTGCCAGCAGCTTGGTTGGCGCCGGGATTGTCACTGAAGCTTTCTTT. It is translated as CASSLVGAGIVTEAFF.

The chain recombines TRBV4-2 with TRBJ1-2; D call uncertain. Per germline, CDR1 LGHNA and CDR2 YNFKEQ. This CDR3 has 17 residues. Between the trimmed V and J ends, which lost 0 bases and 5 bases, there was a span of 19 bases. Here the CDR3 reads CASSQEGTVPLQYGYTF. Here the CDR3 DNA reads TGTGCCAGCAGCCAAGAGGGTACAGTCCCATTGCAATATGGCTACACCTTC.

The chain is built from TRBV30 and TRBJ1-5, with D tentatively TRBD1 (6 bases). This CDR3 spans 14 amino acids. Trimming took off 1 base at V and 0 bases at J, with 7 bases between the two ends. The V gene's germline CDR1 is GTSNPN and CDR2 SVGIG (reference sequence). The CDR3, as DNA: TGTGCCTGGAGTGCGGACAGTAGCAATCAGCCCCAGCATTTT. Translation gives CAWSADSSNQPQHF.

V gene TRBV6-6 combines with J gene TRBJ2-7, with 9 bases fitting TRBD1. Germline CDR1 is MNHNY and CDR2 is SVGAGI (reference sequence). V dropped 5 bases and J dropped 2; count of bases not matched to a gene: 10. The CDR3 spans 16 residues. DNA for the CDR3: TGTGCCAGCAGTCGACAGGGGGGAGGTTGGGCCTACGAGCAGTACTTC. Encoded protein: CASSRQGGGWAYEQYF.

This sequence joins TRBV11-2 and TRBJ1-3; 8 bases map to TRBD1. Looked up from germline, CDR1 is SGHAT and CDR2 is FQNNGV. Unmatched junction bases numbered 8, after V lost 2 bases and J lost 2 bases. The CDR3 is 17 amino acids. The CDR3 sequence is CASSLTDRVITGNTIYF. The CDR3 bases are TGTGCCAGCAGCTTAACGGACAGGGTGATAACTGGAAACACCATATATTTT.

The CDR3 region is CASTPSRVEPQHF. The CDR3 DNA reads as TGCGCCAGCACCCCCTCCAGGGTTGAGCCCCAGCATTTT. The chain uses TRBV10-2 and TRBJ1-5, with a weak D call TRBD1 (5 bases). Trimming removed 7 bases from V and 8 bases from J, with 15 bases in between. The CDR3 loop spans 13 amino acids. Per germline, CDR1 WSHSY and CDR2 SAAADI.

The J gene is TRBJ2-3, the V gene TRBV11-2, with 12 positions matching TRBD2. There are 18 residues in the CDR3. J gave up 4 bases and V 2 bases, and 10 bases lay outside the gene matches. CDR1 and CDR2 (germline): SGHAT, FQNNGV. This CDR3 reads CASSLTRLAGVIADTQYF. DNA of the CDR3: TGTGCCAGCAGCTTAACGCGACTAGCGGGAGTGATCGCAGATACGCAGTATTTT.

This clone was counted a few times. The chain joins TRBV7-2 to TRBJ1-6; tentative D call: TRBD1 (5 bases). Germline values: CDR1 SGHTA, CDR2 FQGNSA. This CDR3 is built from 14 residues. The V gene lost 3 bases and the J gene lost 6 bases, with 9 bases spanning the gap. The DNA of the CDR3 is TGTGCCAGCAGCTTCCAGGGAACTAATTCACCCCTCCACTTT. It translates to CASSFQGTNSPLHF.

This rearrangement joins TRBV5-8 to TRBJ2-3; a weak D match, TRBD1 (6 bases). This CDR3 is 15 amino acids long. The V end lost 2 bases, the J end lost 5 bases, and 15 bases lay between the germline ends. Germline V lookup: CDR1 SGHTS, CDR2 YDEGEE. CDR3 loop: CASSLGAGAGDTQYF. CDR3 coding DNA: TGTGCCAGCAGCTTAGGGGCAGGGGCGGGAGATACGCAGTATTTT.

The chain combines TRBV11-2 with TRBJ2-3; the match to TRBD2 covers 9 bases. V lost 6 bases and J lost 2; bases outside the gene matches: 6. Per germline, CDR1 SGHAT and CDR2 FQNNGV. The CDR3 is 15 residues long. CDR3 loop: CASSIGGGDTDTQYF. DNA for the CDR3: TGTGCCAGCAGTATAGGCGGGGGGGACACAGATACGCAGTATTTT.

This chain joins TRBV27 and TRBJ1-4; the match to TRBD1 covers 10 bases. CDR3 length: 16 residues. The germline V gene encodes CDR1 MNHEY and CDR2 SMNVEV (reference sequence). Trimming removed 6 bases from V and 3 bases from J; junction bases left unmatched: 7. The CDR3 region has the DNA TGTGCCAGCAGCCTGGACAGGGGGGTCCCTAATGAAAAACTGTTTTTT. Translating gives CASSLDRGVPNEKLFF.

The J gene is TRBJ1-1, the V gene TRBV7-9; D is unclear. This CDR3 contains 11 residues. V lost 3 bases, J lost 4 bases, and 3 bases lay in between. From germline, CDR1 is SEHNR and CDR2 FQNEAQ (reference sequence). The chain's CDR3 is CASSLSTEAFF. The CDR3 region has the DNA TGTGCCAGCAGCTTGAGCACTGAAGCTTTCTTT. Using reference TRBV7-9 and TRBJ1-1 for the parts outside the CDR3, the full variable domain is DTGVSQNPRHKITKRGQNVTFRCDPISEHNRLYWYRQTLGQGPEFLTYFQNEAQLEKSRLLSDRFSAERPKGSFSTLEIQRTEQGDSAMYLCASSLSTEAFFGQGTRLTVV.

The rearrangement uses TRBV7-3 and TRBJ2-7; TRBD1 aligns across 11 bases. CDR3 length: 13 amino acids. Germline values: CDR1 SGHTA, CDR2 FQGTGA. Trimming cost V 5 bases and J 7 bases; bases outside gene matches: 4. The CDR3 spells CASSPGTGGEQYF. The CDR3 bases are TGTGCCAGCAGCCCTGGGACAGGGGGTGAGCAGTACTTC.

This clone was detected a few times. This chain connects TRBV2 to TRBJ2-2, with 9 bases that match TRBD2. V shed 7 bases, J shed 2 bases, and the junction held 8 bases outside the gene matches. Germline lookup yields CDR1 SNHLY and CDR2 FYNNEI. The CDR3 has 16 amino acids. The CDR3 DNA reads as TGTGCCAGCATTCGCGGAGCGGGGGGTAACACCGGGGAGCTGTTTTTT. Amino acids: CASIRGAGGNTGELFF.